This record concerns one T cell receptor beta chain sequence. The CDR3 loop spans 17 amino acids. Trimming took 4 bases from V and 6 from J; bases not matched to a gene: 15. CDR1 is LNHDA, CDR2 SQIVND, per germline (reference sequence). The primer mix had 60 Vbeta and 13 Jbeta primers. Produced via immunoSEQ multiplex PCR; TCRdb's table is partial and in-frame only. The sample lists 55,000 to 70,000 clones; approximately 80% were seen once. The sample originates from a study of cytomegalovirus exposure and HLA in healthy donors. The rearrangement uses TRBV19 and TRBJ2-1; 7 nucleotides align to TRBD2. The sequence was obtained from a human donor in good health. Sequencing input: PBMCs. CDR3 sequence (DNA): TGTGCCAGTAGTACCCGGTGGGGACTACTCCTCCGCAATGAGCAGTTCTTC. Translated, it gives CASSTRWGLLLRNEQFF.